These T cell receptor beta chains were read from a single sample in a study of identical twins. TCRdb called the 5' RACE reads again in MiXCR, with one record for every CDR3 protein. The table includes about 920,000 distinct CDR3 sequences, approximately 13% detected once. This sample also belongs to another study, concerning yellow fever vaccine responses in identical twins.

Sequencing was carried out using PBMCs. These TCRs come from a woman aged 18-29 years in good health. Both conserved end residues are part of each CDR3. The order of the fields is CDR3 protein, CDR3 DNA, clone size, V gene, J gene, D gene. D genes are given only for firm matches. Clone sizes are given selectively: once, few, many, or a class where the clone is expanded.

CASSYWLAGGEIQETQYF	TGTGCCAGCAGTTACTGGCTAGCGGGAGGGGAGATACAAGAGACCCAGTACTTC	few	TRBV6-5	TRBJ2-5	TRBD2
CASSVDSTGELFF	TGTGCCAGCAGCGTAGACAGCACCGGGGAGCTGTTTTTT	many	TRBV9	TRBJ2-2	NA
CASSLTNTDTQYF	TGTGCCAGCAGTTTAACTAACACAGATACGCAGTATTTT	many	TRBV12-3/TRBV12-4	TRBJ2-3	NA
CASLLLWTGTHGVPGELFF	TGTGCCAGCCTCCTTTTATGGACGGGGACGCATGGGGTACCCGGGGAGCTGTTTTTT	NA	TRBV28	TRBJ2-2	NA
CASSLAGGNEQFF	TGTGCCAGCAGCCTAGCGGGAGGGAATGAGCAGTTCTTC	many	TRBV5-1	TRBJ2-1	TRBD2
CASSLGTGDSQPQHF	TGCGCCAGCAGCTTGGGGACAGGGGATTCTCAGCCCCAGCATTTT	many	TRBV5-1	TRBJ1-5	TRBD1
CASSQELQTYQETQYF	TGTGCCAGCAGCCAAGAGTTACAAACGTACCAAGAGACCCAGTACTTC	few	TRBV3-1	TRBJ2-5	NA
CATSDDPTASGLAGEVDTQYF	TGTGCCACCAGTGACGATCCCACAGCCTCGGGACTAGCGGGAGAGGTGGATACGCAGTATTTT	many	TRBV24-1	TRBJ2-3	TRBD2
CSAREASKINTGELFF	TGCAGTGCTAGAGAAGCTAGCAAAATCAACACCGGGGAGCTGTTTTTT	few	TRBV20-1	TRBJ2-2	NA
CATSDSGLAVAGELFF	TGTGCCACCAGTGATTCTGGACTAGCGGTCGCCGGGGAGCTGTTTTTT	few	TRBV24-1	TRBJ2-2	TRBD2
CASSGISEQYF	TGTGCCAGCAGCGGGATTAGCGAGCAGTACTTC	NA	TRBV7-9	TRBJ2-7	NA
CATSDFVAGVADTQYF	TGTGCCACCAGTGATTTTGTAGCGGGAGTGGCAGATACGCAGTATTTT	few	TRBV24-1	TRBJ2-3	TRBD2
CASTSGGTNEKLFF	TGCGCCAGCACCTCGGGAGGAACTAATGAAAAACTGTTTTTT	many	TRBV5-1	TRBJ1-4	NA
CASSLPYRDAKETQYF	TGTGCCAGCAGTTTACCCTATCGAGACGCAAAAGAGACCCAGTACTTC	NA	TRBV6-5	TRBJ2-5	NA
CASSYQGSTGELFF	TGTGCCAGCAGCTATCAAGGGAGCACCGGGGAGCTGTTTTTT	few	TRBV7-8	TRBJ2-2	NA
CASSRGSGTTDTQYF	TGTGCCAGCAGTCGCGGTAGCGGGACCACAGATACGCAGTATTTT	few	TRBV6-4	TRBJ2-3	TRBD2
CASTDRVSQRVFF	TGCGCCAGCACGGACCGGGTCTCACAACGCGTTTTCTTT	NA	TRBV5-1	TRBJ1-1	NA
CASSQDFGTANGYTF	TGTGCCAGCAGCCAAGATTTTGGGACAGCGAATGGCTACACCTTT	NA	TRBV4-2	TRBJ1-2	TRBD1
CASVAYTNTGELFF	TGTGCCAGCGTAGCTTACACGAACACCGGGGAGCTGTTTTTT	few	TRBV5-5	TRBJ2-2	NA
CASSRDKSQHNYGYTF	TGTGCCAGCAGCCGTGATAAGAGCCAGCATAACTATGGCTACACCTTC	few	TRBV3-1	TRBJ1-2	NA
CSARGGGAGRDEQFF	TGCAGTGCTAGAGGAGGAGGTGCAGGGCGGGATGAGCAGTTCTTC	NA	TRBV20-1	TRBJ2-1	NA
CASSSQDGVGEKLFF	TGTGCCAGCAGTTCCCAGGACGGAGTAGGTGAAAAACTGTTTTTT	many	TRBV12-3/TRBV12-4	TRBJ1-4	NA